The sequence of this T cell receptor (beta chain) was determined in a study of blood T cell repertoires in COVID-19. The CDR3 is 16 residues long. The V end was cut by 6 bases, the J end by 1 base, with 15 bases between. Germline CDR1 is ENHRY and CDR2 is SYGVKD. Measured with immunoSEQ multiplex PCR; TCRdb has only the in-frame clones, and not every one. This table has about 230,000 clones, approximately 87% appearing once. The receptor comes from a woman between 70 and 85 years old with active or convalescent COVID-19. Sequenced material: peripheral blood. The chain recombines TRBV10-3 with TRBJ2-2; maybe TRBD2 (7 bases). This chain's CDR3 is CAIRAGAIQNTGELFF. CDR3 DNA: TGTGCCATCAGGGCGGGGGCCATACAGAACACCGGGGAGCTGTTTTTT.